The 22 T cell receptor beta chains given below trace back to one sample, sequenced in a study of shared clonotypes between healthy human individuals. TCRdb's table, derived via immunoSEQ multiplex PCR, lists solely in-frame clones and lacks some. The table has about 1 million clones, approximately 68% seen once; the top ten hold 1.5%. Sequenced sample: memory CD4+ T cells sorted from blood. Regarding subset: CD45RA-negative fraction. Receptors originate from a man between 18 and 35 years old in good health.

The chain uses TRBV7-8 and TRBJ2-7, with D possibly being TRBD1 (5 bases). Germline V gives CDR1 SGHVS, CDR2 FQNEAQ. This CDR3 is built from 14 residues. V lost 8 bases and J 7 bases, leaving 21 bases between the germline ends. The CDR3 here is CASDKGLGNIEQYF. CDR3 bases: TGTGCCAGCGATAAGGGGTTGGGGAACATTGAGCAGTACTTC.

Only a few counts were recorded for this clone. The DNA of the CDR3 is TGTGCCAGCGGAAGGACAGGGCTGCCGGGTGAGCAGTTCTTC. Translated, it gives CASGRTGLPGEQFF. The genes are TRBV11-3 and TRBJ2-1, with 8 bases lining up with TRBD1. The trim removed 8 bases at V and 9 bases at J, leaving 12 bases unmatched. Germline values: CDR1 SGHNT, CDR2 YENEEA. CDR3 length: 14 residues.

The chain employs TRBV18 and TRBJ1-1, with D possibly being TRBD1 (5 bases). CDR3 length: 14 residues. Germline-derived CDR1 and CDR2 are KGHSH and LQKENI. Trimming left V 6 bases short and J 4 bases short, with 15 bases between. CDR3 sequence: CASSTSGGGTEAFF. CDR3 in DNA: TGTGCCAGCTCGACGAGCGGGGGAGGCACTGAAGCTTTCTTT.

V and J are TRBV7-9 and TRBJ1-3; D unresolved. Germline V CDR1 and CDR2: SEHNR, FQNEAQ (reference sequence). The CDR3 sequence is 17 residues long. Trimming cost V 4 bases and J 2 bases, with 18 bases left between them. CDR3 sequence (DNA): TGTGCCAGCAGCTCCCCTCCAGCGGATACTACTGGAAACACCATATATTTT. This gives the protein CASSSPPADTTGNTIYF.

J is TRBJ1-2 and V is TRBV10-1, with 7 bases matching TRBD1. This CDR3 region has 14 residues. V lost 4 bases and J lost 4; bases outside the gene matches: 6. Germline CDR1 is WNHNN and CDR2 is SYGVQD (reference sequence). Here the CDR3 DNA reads TGCGCCAGCAGTGCGAGTTCAGGGGGCTATGGCTACACCTTC. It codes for CASSASSGGYGYTF.

The CDR3 DNA reads TGTGCCAGCAGCCCATATTCCGGACAGGGAGAGGAGACCCAGTACTTC. It specifies CASSPYSGQGEETQYF. The rearrangement uses TRBV9 and TRBJ2-5; TRBD1 matches at 8 bases. CDR1 and CDR2 (germline): SGDLS, YYNGEE. The length of the CDR3 is 16 residues. V was pared by 4 bases and J by 5 bases, with 13 bases of the junction left unmatched.

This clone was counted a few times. The DNA for the CDR3 is TGTGCCAGCAACCCCGTGGAGGGGATGAACACTGAAGCTTTCTTT. Protein sequence: CASNPVEGMNTEAFF. The chain is built from TRBV6-6 and TRBJ1-1, with TRBD1 as a possible D gene (5 bases). Germline assignment: CDR1 MNHNY and CDR2 SVGAGI (reference sequence). With 7 bases removed from V and 0 bases from J, the gap between germline ends came to 15 bases. The CDR3 spans 15 residues.

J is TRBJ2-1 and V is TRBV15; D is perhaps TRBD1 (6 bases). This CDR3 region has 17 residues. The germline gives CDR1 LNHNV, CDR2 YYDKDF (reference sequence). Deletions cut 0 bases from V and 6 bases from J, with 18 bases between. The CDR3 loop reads CATSREQGSAHSNEQFF. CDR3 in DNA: TGTGCCACCAGCAGAGAGCAGGGGTCGGCTCATAGCAATGAGCAGTTCTTC.

The CDR3 loop is CASSESGYPDTQYF. The CDR3, as DNA: TGTGCCAGCAGTGAGTCTGGGTACCCAGATACGCAGTATTTT. This chain links TRBV2 with TRBJ2-3; D uncertain. This CDR3 spans 14 amino acids. Germline values: CDR1 SNHLY, CDR2 FYNNEI. V dropped 3 bases and J dropped 4 bases, with 11 bases sitting between them. Looking up the rest from reference TRBV2 and TRBJ2-3 gives the full variable domain: EPEVTQTPSHQVTQMGQEVILRCVPISNHLYFYWYRQILGQKVEFLVSFYNNEISEKSEIFDDQFSVERPDGSNFTLKIRSTKLEDSAMYFCASSESGYPDTQYFGPGTRLTVL.

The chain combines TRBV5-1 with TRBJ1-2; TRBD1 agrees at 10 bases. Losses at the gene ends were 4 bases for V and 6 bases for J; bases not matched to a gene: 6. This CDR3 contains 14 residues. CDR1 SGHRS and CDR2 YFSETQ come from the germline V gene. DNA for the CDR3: TGCGCCAGCAGCCCGCCGGGACAGGGGAATGGCTACACCTTC. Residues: CASSPPGQGNGYTF. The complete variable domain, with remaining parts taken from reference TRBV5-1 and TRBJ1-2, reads KAGVTQTPRYLIKTRGQQVTLSCSPISGHRSVSWYQQTPGQGLQFLFEYFSETQRNKGNFPGRFSGRQFSNSRSEMNVSTLELGDSALYLCASSPPGQGNGYTFGSGTRLTVV.

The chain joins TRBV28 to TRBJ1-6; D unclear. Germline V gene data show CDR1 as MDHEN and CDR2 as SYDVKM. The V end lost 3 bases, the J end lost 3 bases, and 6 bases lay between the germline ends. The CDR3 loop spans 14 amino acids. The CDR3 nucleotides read TGTGCCAGCAGTTTTGGAATCTATAATTCACCCCTCCACTTT. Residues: CASSFGIYNSPLHF.

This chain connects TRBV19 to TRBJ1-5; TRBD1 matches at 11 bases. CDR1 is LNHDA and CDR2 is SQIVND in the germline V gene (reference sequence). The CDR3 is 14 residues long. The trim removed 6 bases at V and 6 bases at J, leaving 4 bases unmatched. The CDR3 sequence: CASSGTGGGQPQHF. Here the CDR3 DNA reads TGTGCCAGTAGCGGGACAGGGGGTGGTCAGCCCCAGCATTTT.

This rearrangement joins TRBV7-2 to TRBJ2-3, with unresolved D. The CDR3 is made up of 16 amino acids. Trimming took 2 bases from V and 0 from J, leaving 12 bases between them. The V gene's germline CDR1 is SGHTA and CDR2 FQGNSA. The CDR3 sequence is CASSLMASMSTDTQYF. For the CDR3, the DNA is TGTGCCAGCAGCTTAATGGCGTCAATGAGCACAGATACGCAGTATTTT. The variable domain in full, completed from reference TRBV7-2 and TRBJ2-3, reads GAGVSQSPSNKVTEKGKDVELRCDPISGHTALYWYRQSLGQGLEFLIYFQGNSAPDKSGLPSDRFSAERTGGSVSTLTIQRTQQEDSAVYLCASSLMASMSTDTQYFGPGTRLTVL.

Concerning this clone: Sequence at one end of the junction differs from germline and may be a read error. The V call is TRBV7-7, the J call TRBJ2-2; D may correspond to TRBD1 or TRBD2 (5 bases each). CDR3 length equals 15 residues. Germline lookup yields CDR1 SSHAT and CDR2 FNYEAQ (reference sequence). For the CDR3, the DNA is TGTGCTAGCAGCTTAGGCCAGGGCGGGACCGGGGAGCTGTTTTTT. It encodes CASSLGQGGTGELFF.

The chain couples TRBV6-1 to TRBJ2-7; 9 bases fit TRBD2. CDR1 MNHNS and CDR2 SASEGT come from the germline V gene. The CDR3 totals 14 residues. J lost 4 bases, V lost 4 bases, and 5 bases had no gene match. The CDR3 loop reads CASSVGGGAYEQYF. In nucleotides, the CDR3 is TGTGCCAGCAGTGTAGGCGGGGGGGCATACGAGCAGTACTTC.

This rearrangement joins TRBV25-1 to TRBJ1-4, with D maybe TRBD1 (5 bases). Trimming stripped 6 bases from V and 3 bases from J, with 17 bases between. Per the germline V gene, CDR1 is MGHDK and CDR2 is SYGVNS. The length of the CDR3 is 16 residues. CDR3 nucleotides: TGTGCCAGCAGACCCAAGAACAGAGGGGCTAATGAAAAACTGTTTTTT. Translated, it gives CASRPKNRGANEKLFF.

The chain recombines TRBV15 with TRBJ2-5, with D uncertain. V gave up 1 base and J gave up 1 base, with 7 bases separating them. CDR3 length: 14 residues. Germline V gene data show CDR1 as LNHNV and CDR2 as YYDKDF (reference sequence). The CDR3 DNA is TGTGCCACCAGCAGAGCGACGGCCCAAGAGACCCAGTACTTC. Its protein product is CATSRATAQETQYF.

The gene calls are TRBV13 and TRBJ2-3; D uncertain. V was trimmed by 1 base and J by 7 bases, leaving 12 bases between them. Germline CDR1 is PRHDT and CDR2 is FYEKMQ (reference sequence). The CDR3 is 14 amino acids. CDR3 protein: CASSLVIDENTQYF. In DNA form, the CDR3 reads TGTGCCAGCAGCTTAGTTATTGATGAGAATACGCAGTATTTT.

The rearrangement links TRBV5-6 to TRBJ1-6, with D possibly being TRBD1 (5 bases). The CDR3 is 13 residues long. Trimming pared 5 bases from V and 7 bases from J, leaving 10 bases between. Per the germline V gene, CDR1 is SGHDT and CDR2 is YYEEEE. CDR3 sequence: CASSPGGNSPLHF. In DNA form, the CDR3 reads TGTGCCAGCAGTCCGGGGGGGAATTCACCCCTCCACTTT. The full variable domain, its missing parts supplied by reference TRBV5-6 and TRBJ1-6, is DAGVTQSPTHLIKTRGQQVTLRCSPKSGHDTVSWYQQALGQGPQFIFQYYEEEERQRGNFPDRFSGHQFPNYSSELNVNALLLGDSALYLCASSPGGNSPLHFGNGTRLTVT.

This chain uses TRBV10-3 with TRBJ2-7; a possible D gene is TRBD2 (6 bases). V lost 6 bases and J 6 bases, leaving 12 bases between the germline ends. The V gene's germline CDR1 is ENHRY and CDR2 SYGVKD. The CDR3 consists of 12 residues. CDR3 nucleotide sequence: TGTGCCATCAGCGCCGGGACTCCCGAGCAGTACTTC. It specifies CAISAGTPEQYF.

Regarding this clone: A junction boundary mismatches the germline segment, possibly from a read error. The DNA of the CDR3 is TGTGCCAGCAGCCTTAGTAGGAGGGCAGATACGCAGTATTTT. Translated: CASSLSRRADTQYF. The genes are TRBV5-1 and TRBJ2-3; D is perhaps TRBD2 (6 bases). CDR3 size: 14 residues. In germline, CDR1 is SGHRS, CDR2 YFSETQ.

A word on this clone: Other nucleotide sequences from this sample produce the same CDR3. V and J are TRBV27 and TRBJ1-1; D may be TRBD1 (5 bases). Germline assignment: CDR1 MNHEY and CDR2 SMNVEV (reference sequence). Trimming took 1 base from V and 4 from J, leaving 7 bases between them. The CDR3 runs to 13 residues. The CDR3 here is CASSLWGSTEAFF. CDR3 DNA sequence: TGTGCCAGCAGTTTATGGGGGAGCACTGAAGCTTTCTTT.